Shown below are 12 T cell receptor beta chains from a single sample sequenced in a study of blood T cell repertoires in COVID-19. Profiled with immunoSEQ multiplex PCR; TCRdb holds only in-frame clones, not every one. The sample yields about 330,000 clones, roughly 90% seen once. Source material: PBMCs or T cells enriched from blood (not recorded which). The receptors here all came from a woman in her twenties or thirties who had recovered from COVID-19.

This chain joins TRBV9 and TRBJ2-2; D uncertain. Germline-derived CDR1 and CDR2 are SGDLS and YYNGEE. Trimming took off 0 bases at V and 3 bases at J, with 9 bases between the two ends. The CDR3 is made up of 15 amino acids. This chain's CDR3 is CASSVGPAYTGELFF. The CDR3 DNA reads TGTGCCAGCAGCGTAGGGCCCGCTTACACCGGGGAGCTGTTTTTT.

The rearrangement joins TRBV14 to TRBJ2-5; perhaps TRBD2 as D (7 bases). V was trimmed by 2 bases and J by 4 bases, leaving 14 bases between them. The CDR3 sequence is 15 residues long. CDR1 is SGHDN and CDR2 is FVKESK in the germline V gene. The CDR3 DNA reads as TGTGCCAGCAGCCAACTTTCACGGGGGGCAGAGACCCAGTACTTC. Protein product: CASSQLSRGAETQYF. The entire variable domain, with the rest obtained from reference TRBV14 and TRBJ2-5, is as follows: EAGVTQFPSHSVIEKGQTVTLRCDPISGHDNLYWYRRVMGKEIKFLLHFVKESKQDESGMPNNRFLAERTGGTYSTLKVQPAELEDSGVYFCASSQLSRGAETQYFGPGTRLLVL.

The rearrangement uses TRBV6-2 or TRBV6-3 and TRBJ2-1; 10 nucleotides align to TRBD1. Per germline, CDR1 MNHEY and CDR2 SVGEGT. The trim removed 5 bases at V and 8 bases at J, leaving 12 bases unmatched. The CDR3 sequence is 16 residues long. The CDR3 DNA follows: TGTGCCAGCAGTCGGCTGACAGGGGGCGCGCAGGATGAGCAGTTCTTC. Amino acids: CASSRLTGGAQDEQFF.

The chain uses TRBV28 and TRBJ1-2; 7 bases line up with TRBD1. Trimming took 10 bases from V and 4 from J; bases not matched to a gene: 12. This CDR3 contains 14 residues. CDR1 is MDHEN and CDR2 is SYDVKM in the germline V gene. CDR3 region: CATYNRGRAYGYTF. The CDR3 region has the DNA TGTGCCACCTACAACAGGGGAAGGGCCTATGGCTACACCTTC.

The rearrangement uses TRBV7-2 and TRBJ2-1, with 9 positions matching TRBD2. J lost 13 bases, V lost 7 bases, and 11 bases had no gene match. The CDR3 spans 13 residues. Looked up from germline, CDR1 is SGHTA and CDR2 is FQGNSA. The CDR3 here is CASIRGLASRQFF. The CDR3 coding sequence is TGTGCCAGCATACGAGGACTAGCGAGTCGCCAGTTCTTC.

This clone has a single count. The J gene is TRBJ2-7, the V gene TRBV3-1 (or the pseudogene TRBV3-2), with 13 bases matching TRBD2. Germline-derived CDR1 and CDR2 are LGHDT and YNNKEL (reference sequence). The ends lost 5 bases at V and 3 bases at J; junction bases unmatched: 4. The length of the CDR3 is 15 residues. The CDR3 region has the DNA TGTGCCAGCAGCAGCGGACTAGCGGGGGACTACGAGCAGTACTTC. It yields the protein CASSSGLAGDYEQYF.

The chain has TRBV5-1 and TRBJ2-5, with D maybe TRBD2 (6 bases). V lost 0 bases to trimming and J lost 1 base, with 13 bases between them. Germline V CDR1 and CDR2: SGHRS, YFSETQ. The CDR3 length is 16 residues. This chain's CDR3 is CASSLGVLGGQETQYF. The CDR3 DNA reads TGCGCCAGCAGCTTGGGGGTTCTCGGGGGCCAAGAGACCCAGTACTTC.

The chain combines TRBV28 with TRBJ2-1; D perhaps matches TRBD1 (6 bases). V was clipped by 5 bases and J by 1 base, with 12 bases between them. CDR1 MDHEN and CDR2 SYDVKM come from the germline V gene. There are 15 residues in the CDR3. The CDR3 bases are TGTGCCAGCAGTCCTACGGACAGATCCTACAATGAGCAGTTCTTC. It is translated as CASSPTDRSYNEQFF. Together with reference TRBV28 and TRBJ2-1, the CDR3 gives the full variable domain: DVKVTQSSRYLVKRTGEKVFLECVQDMDHENMFWYRQDPGLGLRLIYFSYDVKMKEKGDIPEGYSVSREKKERFSLILESASTNQTSMYLCASSPTDRSYNEQFFGPGTRLTVL.

The chain couples TRBV5-4 to TRBJ2-5; tentatively, D is TRBD1 (6 bases). Germline-derived CDR1 and CDR2 are SGHNT and YYREEE (reference sequence). The CDR3 totals 15 residues. Trimming pared 2 bases from V and 2 bases from J, leaving 13 bases between. The CDR3 DNA reads as TGTGCCAGCAGCTTATCATTAGGACAGCAAGAGACCCAGTACTTC. This sequence encodes CASSLSLGQQETQYF.

This clone was counted a single time. J is TRBJ1-1 and V is TRBV7-9; 8 nucleotides align to TRBD1. CDR1 is SEHNR and CDR2 is FQNEAQ in the germline V gene (reference sequence). The ends lost 4 bases at V and 2 bases at J; junction bases unmatched: 3. This CDR3 has 14 amino acids. For the CDR3, the DNA is TGTGCCAGCAGCTCCGGGACAGGCAACACTGAAGCTTTCTTT. It is translated as CASSSGTGNTEAFF.

The chain has TRBV9 and TRBJ1-2; D uncertain. The CDR3 sequence is 11 residues long. V lost 6 bases and J lost 2, with 5 bases in between. CDR1 SGDLS and CDR2 YYNGEE come from the germline V gene. The CDR3 DNA reads as TGTGCCAGCACCGGGAACTATGGCTACACCTTC. Protein sequence: CASTGNYGYTF. Together with reference TRBV9 and TRBJ1-2, the CDR3 gives the full variable domain: DSGVTQTPKHLITATGQRVTLRCSPRSGDLSVYWYQQSLDQGLQFLIQYYNGEERAKGNILERFSAQQFPDLHSELNLSSLELGDSALYFCASTGNYGYTFGSGTRLTVV.

V is TRBV21-1 and J is TRBJ1-5; no check of the table's D call, TRBD1, against the DNA was made. TRBV21-1 represents a pseudogene. This CDR3 is 15 amino acids long. CDR3 nucleotides: TGTGCCAGCGAGGACAGAACTTATAGCAATCAGCCCCAGCATTTT. This sequence encodes CASEDRTYSNQPQHF.